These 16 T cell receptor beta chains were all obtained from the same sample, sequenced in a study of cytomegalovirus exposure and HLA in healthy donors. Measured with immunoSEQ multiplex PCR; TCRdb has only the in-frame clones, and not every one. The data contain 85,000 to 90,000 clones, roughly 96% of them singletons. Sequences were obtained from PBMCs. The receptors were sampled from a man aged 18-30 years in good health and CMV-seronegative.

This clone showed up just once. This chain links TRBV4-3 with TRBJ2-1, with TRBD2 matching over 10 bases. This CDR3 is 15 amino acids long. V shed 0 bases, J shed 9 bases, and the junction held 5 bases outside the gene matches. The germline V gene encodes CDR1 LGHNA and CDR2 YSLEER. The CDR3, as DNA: TGCGCCAGCAGCCAAGACAGCGGGAGGGCCAGTGAGCAGTTCTTC. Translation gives CASSQDSGRASEQFF.

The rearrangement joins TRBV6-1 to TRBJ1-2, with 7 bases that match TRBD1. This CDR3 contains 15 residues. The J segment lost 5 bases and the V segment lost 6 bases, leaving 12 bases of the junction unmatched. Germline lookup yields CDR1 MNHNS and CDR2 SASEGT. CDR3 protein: CASSNRGAFYYGYTF. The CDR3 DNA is TGTGCCAGCAGCAACAGGGGCGCCTTTTATTATGGCTACACCTTC.

This CDR3 reads CASSIGGGRSYNEQFF. The CDR3 DNA sequence: TGCGCCAGCAGCATTGGGGGGGGGCGTTCCTACAATGAGCAGTTCTTC. This chain links TRBV5-1 with TRBJ2-1; tentatively, D is TRBD2 (7 bases). Germline CDR1 and CDR2: SGHRS and YFSETQ. V was clipped by 4 bases and J by 1 base, with 15 bases between them. The CDR3 contains 16 residues.

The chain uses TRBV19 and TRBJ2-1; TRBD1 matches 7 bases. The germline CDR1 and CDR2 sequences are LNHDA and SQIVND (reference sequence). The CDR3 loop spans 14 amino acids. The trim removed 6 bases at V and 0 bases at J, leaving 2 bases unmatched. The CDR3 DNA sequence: TGTGCCAGTAGGGACAGGAGCTCCTACAATGAGCAGTTCTTC. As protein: CASRDRSSYNEQFF.

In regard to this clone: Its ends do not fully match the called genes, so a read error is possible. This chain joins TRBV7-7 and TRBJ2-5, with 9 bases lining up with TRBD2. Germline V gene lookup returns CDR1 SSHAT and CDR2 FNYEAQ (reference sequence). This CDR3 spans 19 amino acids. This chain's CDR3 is CASSLAVPGSGRQQETQYF. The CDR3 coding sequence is TGTGCTAGCAGCTTAGCGGTCCCGGGTAGCGGGAGACAACAAGAGACCCAGTACTTC.

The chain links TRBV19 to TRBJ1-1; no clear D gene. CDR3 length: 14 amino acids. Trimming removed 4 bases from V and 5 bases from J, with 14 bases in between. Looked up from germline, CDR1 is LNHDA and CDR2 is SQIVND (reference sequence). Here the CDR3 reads CASSSTEVRTEAFF. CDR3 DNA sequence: TGTGCCAGTAGTAGCACGGAGGTTAGGACTGAAGCTTTCTTT.

CDR3 protein: CASSDFGTSLNEQFF. The CDR3 nucleotides are TGCGCCAGCAGTGATTTCGGGACTAGCCTCAATGAGCAGTTCTTC. This chain joins TRBV10-1 and TRBJ2-1, with TRBD2 matching over 9 bases. The trim removed 3 bases at V and 6 bases at J, leaving 6 bases unmatched. The germline V gene has CDR1 WNHNN and CDR2 SYGVQD (reference sequence). CDR3 length: 15 residues.

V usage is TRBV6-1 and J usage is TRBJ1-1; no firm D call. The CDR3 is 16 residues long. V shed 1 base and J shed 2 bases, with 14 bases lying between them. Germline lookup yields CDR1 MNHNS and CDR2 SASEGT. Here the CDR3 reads CASSEGWAASNTEAFF. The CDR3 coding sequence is TGTGCCAGCAGTGAAGGATGGGCAGCTTCTAACACTGAAGCTTTCTTT.

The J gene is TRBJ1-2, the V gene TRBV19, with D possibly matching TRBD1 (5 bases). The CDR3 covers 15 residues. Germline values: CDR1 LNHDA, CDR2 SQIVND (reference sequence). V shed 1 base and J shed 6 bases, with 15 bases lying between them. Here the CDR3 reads CASSIGQGTVDGYTF. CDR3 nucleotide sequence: TGTGCCAGTAGTATAGGTCAGGGCACCGTGGATGGCTACACCTTC. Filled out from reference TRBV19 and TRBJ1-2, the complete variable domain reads DGGITQSPKYLFRKEGQNVTLSCEQNLNHDAMYWYRQDPGQGLRLIYYSQIVNDFQKGDIAEGYSVSREKKESFPLTVTSAQKNPTAFYLCASSIGQGTVDGYTFGSGTRLTVV.

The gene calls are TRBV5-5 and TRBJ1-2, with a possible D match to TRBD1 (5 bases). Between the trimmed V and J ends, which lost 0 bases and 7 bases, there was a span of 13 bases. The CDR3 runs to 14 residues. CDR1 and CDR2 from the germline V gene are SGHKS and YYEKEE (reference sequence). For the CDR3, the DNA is TGTGCCAGCAGCTTGGAAAGAAGGGGTACTGGCTACACCTTC. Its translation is CASSLERRGTGYTF.

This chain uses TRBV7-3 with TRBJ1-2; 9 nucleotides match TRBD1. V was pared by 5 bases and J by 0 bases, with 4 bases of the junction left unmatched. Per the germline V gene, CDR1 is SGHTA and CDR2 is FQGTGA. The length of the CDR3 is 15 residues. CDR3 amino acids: CASSLNRGPNYGYTF. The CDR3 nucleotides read TGTGCCAGCAGCCTAAACAGGGGGCCTAACTATGGCTACACCTTC.

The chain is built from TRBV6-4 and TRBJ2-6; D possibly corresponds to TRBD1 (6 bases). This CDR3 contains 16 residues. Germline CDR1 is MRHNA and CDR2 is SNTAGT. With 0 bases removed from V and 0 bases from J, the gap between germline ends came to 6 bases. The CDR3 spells CASSDSDSSGANVLTF. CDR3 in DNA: TGTGCCAGCAGTGACTCGGACAGCTCTGGGGCCAACGTCCTGACTTTC.

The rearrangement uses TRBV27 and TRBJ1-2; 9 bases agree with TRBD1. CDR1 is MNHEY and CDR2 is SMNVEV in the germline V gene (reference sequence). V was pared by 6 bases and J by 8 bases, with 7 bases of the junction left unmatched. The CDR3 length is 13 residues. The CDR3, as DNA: TGTGCCAGCAGCGGGGACAGGGCCGCAGGCTACACCTTC. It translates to CASSGDRAAGYTF.

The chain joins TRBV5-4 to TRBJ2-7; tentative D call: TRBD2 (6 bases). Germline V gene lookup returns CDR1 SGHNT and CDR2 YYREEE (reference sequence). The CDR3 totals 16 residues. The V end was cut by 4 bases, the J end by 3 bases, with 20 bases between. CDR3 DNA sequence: TGTGCCAGCAGCCCCGGGGACTCCCAATCATACTACGAGCAGTACGTC. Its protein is CASSPGDSQSYYEQYV.

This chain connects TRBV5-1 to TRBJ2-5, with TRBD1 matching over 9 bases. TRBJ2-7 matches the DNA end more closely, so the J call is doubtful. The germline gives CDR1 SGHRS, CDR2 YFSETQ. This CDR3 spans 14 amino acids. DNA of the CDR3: TGCGCCAGCAGCCTTAACAGGGGGCAGCACGAGCAGTACTTC. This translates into CASSLNRGQHEQYF.

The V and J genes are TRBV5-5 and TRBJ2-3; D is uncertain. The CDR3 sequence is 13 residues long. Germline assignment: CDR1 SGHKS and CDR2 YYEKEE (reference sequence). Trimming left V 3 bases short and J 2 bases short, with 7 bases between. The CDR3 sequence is CASSSTFTDTQYF. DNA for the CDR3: TGTGCCAGCAGCTCGACATTCACAGATACGCAGTATTTT.